Below, 30 T cell receptor beta chains from the same sample are listed, as sequenced in a study of Ad26.COV2.S vaccination and SARS-CoV-2 variants. Described treatment: over 15 received Ad26.COV2.S at low or high dose, single or two shots; several received placebo; per-sample allocation not given. The samples date from day 63 after the first vaccine or placebo injection. Repertoires were generated with immunoSEQ multiplex PCR, while TCRdb's copy carries only in-frame clones and drops some. Among just over 350,000 clones, around 83% were seen once, and the ten largest hold about 3.3%. Specimen: peripheral blood, collected in a trial of Ad26.COV2.S vaccine versus placebo. The receptors were gathered from a person between 18 and 60 years old who received the Ad26.COV2.S COVID-19 vaccine or a placebo.

This chain joins TRBV7-9 and TRBJ2-2; D not resolved. The V end lost 1 base, the J end lost 2 bases, and 8 bases lay between the germline ends. Germline values: CDR1 SEHNR, CDR2 FQNEAQ (reference sequence). The CDR3 sequence is 15 residues long. The CDR3 region has the DNA TGTGCCAGCAGCTTAGGGTGGGGTAACACCGGGGAGCTGTTTTTT. It is translated as CASSLGWGNTGELFF.

V is TRBV7-8 and J is TRBJ2-3, with D unresolved. V was trimmed by 3 bases and J by 2 bases, leaving 9 bases between them. Germline values: CDR1 SGHVS, CDR2 FQNEAQ. The CDR3 spans 14 residues. CDR3 nucleotide sequence: TGTGCCAGCAGCTTGGGTCCGAACACAGATACGCAGTATTTT. Its translation is CASSLGPNTDTQYF.

The V call is TRBV6-5, the J call TRBJ1-1; tentatively, D is TRBD1 (6 bases). CDR1 and CDR2 (germline): MNHEY, SVGAGI. This CDR3 comprises 14 residues. The ends were cut back, 6 bases at V and 1 base at J, with 12 bases in the middle. The CDR3 DNA sequence: TGTGCCAGCAGACTGACAGGAAAGAACACTGAAGCTTTCTTT. Protein: CASRLTGKNTEAFF.

This chain joins TRBV6-5 and TRBJ2-3, with TRBD2 as a possible D gene (7 bases). This CDR3 is built from 14 residues. CDR1 is MNHEY and CDR2 is SVGAGI in the germline V gene. Trimming removed 7 bases from V and 0 bases from J, with 11 bases in between. The chain's CDR3 is CASMRGGSTDTQYF. The CDR3 DNA is TGTGCCAGCATGAGGGGGGGTAGCACAGATACGCAGTATTTT.

This chain uses TRBV11-2 with TRBJ2-3; D gene uncertain. The CDR3 extends over 14 amino acids. Germline assignment: CDR1 SGHAT and CDR2 FQNNGV. With 5 bases removed from V and 2 bases from J, the gap between germline ends came to 11 bases. The CDR3 protein is CASSPDLNTDTQYF. The CDR3 DNA reads TGTGCCAGCAGCCCGGACCTCAACACAGATACGCAGTATTTT.

The chain employs TRBV27 and TRBJ1-1; D not resolved. The CDR3 has 12 residues. CDR1 and CDR2 from the germline V gene are MNHEY and SMNVEV (reference sequence). With 8 bases removed from V and 4 bases from J, the gap between germline ends came to 11 bases. CDR3 residues: CASGSIGTEAFF. The DNA of the CDR3 is TGTGCCAGCGGCAGCATCGGCACTGAAGCTTTCTTT.

V and J are TRBV6-5 and TRBJ2-5; 7 bases are shared with TRBD2. J was trimmed by 1 base and V by 5 bases; bases with no gene match: 4. Germline CDR1 is MNHEY and CDR2 is SVGAGI. This CDR3 is built from 14 residues. The CDR3 spells CASSRSGAQETQYF. Written as DNA, the CDR3 is TGTGCCAGCAGTCGCAGCGGGGCCCAAGAGACCCAGTACTTC.

The J gene is TRBJ2-5, the V gene TRBV5-1; the D gene is possibly TRBD1 (5 bases). Looked up from germline, CDR1 is SGHRS and CDR2 is YFSETQ. V lost 1 base to trimming and J lost 2 bases, with 9 bases between them. The CDR3 extends over 14 amino acids. The CDR3 DNA reads as TGCGCCAGCAGCTTGACAGCAGGGCAAGAGACCCAGTACTTC. Protein sequence: CASSLTAGQETQYF.

The chain's CDR3 is CASRPGVVEAFF. DNA of the CDR3: TGTGCCAGCAGACCAGGGGTGGTTGAAGCTTTCTTT. The chain carries TRBV7-9 and TRBJ1-1, with D possibly TRBD1 on 6 matching bases. Germline-derived CDR1 and CDR2 are SEHNR and FQNEAQ (reference sequence). The ends were cut back, 6 bases at V and 7 bases at J, with 12 bases in the middle. The CDR3 has 12 amino acids.

CDR3 region: CASSTRMGGWRYF. In nucleotides, the CDR3 is TGTGCCAGCAGCACCCGGATGGGGGGGTGGAGGTATTTT. The chain carries TRBV7-2 and TRBJ2-3; 7 bases map to TRBD2. The CDR3 runs to 13 residues. Germline V CDR1 and CDR2: SGHTA, FQGNSA. V was pared by 5 bases and J by 14 bases, with 13 bases of the junction left unmatched.

J is TRBJ2-3 and V is TRBV7-9; the match to TRBD2 covers 7 bases. This CDR3 is 16 amino acids long. The germline V gene encodes CDR1 SEHNR and CDR2 FQNEAQ (reference sequence). Trimming cost V 1 base and J 4 bases; bases outside gene matches: 8. The CDR3 here is CASSLVRGRVSDTQYF. CDR3 nucleotide sequence: TGTGCCAGCAGCTTAGTGCGCGGGAGAGTCTCAGATACGCAGTATTTT.

This chain connects TRBV7-6 to TRBJ1-1; D gene ambiguous. Germline assignment: CDR1 SGHVS and CDR2 FNYEAQ. The CDR3 is 13 amino acids. The V gene lost 2 bases and the J gene lost 1 base, with 5 bases spanning the gap. The CDR3 sequence is CASSLITNTEAFF. The CDR3 region has the DNA TGTGCCAGCAGCTTAATAACGAACACTGAAGCTTTCTTT.

The genes are TRBV10-2 and TRBJ1-6, with D unresolved. The V and J ends lost 8 bases and 6 bases respectively, with 20 bases between them. Germline V gives CDR1 WSHSY, CDR2 SAAADI. This CDR3 spans 16 amino acids. Written as DNA, the CDR3 is TGCGCCAGCCTCCCCAGTATACAGAGTCCTAATTCACCCCTCCACTTT. Its translation is CASLPSIQSPNSPLHF.

The CDR3 protein is CASSDVAGGLHNEQFF. The CDR3 coding sequence is TGTGCCAGCAGTGACGTAGCGGGGGGGCTTCACAATGAGCAGTTCTTC. The chain is built from TRBV2 and TRBJ2-1; TRBD2 matches 11 bases. The CDR3 contains 16 residues. The V gene end was trimmed by 3 bases and the J gene end by 5 bases; junction bases not matched to a gene: 6. CDR1 is SNHLY and CDR2 is FYNNEI in the germline V gene. Drawing the rest from reference TRBV2 and TRBJ2-1, the complete variable domain is EPEVTQTPSHQVTQMGQEVILRCVPISNHLYFYWYRQILGQKVEFLVSFYNNEISEKSEIFDDQFSVERPDGSNFTLKIRSTKLEDSAMYFCASSDVAGGLHNEQFFGPGTRLTVL.

CDR3 region: CASSPWGGGSGNTIYF. CDR3 DNA sequence: TGTGCCAGCAGTCCATGGGGGGGAGGGAGTGGAAACACCATATATTTT. The chain recombines TRBV28 with TRBJ1-3, with a possible D match to TRBD1 (5 bases). V lost 5 bases and J lost 3, with 17 bases in between. Germline-derived CDR1 and CDR2 are MDHEN and SYDVKM. The CDR3 length is 16 residues.

The chain uses TRBV28 and TRBJ1-2; weak D call: TRBD1 (5 bases). The V end was cut by 5 bases, the J end by 3 bases, with 19 bases between. Germline assignment: CDR1 MDHEN and CDR2 SYDVKM. The length of the CDR3 is 16 residues. CDR3 residues: CASSTPGRGDYYGYTF. The CDR3 DNA reads as TGTGCCAGCAGTACTCCCGGACGGGGGGATTACTATGGCTACACCTTC.

The chain links TRBV15 to TRBJ1-5, with no clear D. The V end lost 0 bases, the J end lost 0 bases, and 12 bases lay between the germline ends. This CDR3 spans 17 amino acids. CDR1 is LNHNV and CDR2 is YYDKDF in the germline V gene (reference sequence). The CDR3 region has the DNA TGTGCCACCAGCAGAGATCTTCGGGCATATAGCAATCAGCCCCAGCATTTT. This gives the protein CATSRDLRAYSNQPQHF.

CDR3 DNA sequence: TGTGCCAGCAGCTCGGGACAGGTCGACAATCAGCCCCAGCATTTT. Residues: CASSSGQVDNQPQHF. The genes are TRBV6-2 or TRBV6-3 and TRBJ1-5; 8 nucleotides match TRBD1. The germline CDR1 and CDR2 sequences are MNHEY and SVGEGT. J lost 3 bases, V lost 6 bases, and 7 bases had no gene match. The CDR3 length is 15 residues.

V gene TRBV5-6 combines with J gene TRBJ1-5, with D tentatively TRBD1 (5 bases). Trimming took off 4 bases at V and 9 bases at J, with 17 bases between the two ends. The CDR3 spans 14 residues. The V gene's germline CDR1 is SGHDT and CDR2 YYEEEE. The CDR3 DNA sequence: TGTGCCAGCAGCGCAAGACTCCAGGGCGCGCCCCAGCATTTT. Translation: CASSARLQGAPQHF. Filled out from reference TRBV5-6 and TRBJ1-5, the complete variable domain reads DAGVTQSPTHLIKTRGQQVTLRCSPKSGHDTVSWYQQALGQGPQFIFQYYEEEERQRGNFPDRFSGHQFPNYSSELNVNALLLGDSALYLCASSARLQGAPQHFGDGTRLSIL.

In regard to this clone: The sample contains more than one DNA sequence encoding this CDR3. This chain uses TRBV18 with TRBJ1-5; the match to TRBD1 covers 9 bases. V was clipped by 3 bases and J by 7 bases; unmatched bases: 1. CDR1 KGHSH and CDR2 LQKENI come from the germline V gene. The CDR3 has 13 residues. CDR3: CASSPDRGQPQHF. CDR3 DNA: TGTGCCAGCTCACCGGACAGGGGACAGCCCCAGCATTTT.

The chain has TRBV6-2 or TRBV6-3 and TRBJ2-7, with 7 bases identical to TRBD2. Per the germline V gene, CDR1 is MNHEY and CDR2 is SVGEGT. The CDR3 extends over 14 amino acids. J gave up 2 bases and V 5 bases, and 6 bases lay outside the gene matches. The DNA of the CDR3 is TGTGCCAGCAGTCCCCCGGGACTACCCTACGAGCAGTACTTC. It yields the protein CASSPPGLPYEQYF.

The CDR3 sequence is CASSFDREAFF. Written as DNA, the CDR3 is TGTGCCAGCAGCTTTGACCGTGAAGCTTTCTTT. The chain joins TRBV3-1 (or the pseudogene TRBV3-2) to TRBJ1-1; no clear D gene. This CDR3 spans 11 amino acids. The V end lost 5 bases, the J end lost 7 bases, and 8 bases lay between the germline ends. Germline loops: CDR1 LGHDT, CDR2 YNNKEL (reference sequence).

This chain connects TRBV7-6 to TRBJ2-3, with 10 bases identical to TRBD1. Germline V gene sequence: CDR1 SGHVS, CDR2 FNYEAQ. CDR3 length: 20 residues. With V trimmed by 0 bases and J by 6 bases, 18 bases remained unmatched. This CDR3 reads CASSLASTNDRGRKRDTQYF. For the CDR3, the DNA is TGTGCCAGCAGCTTAGCCTCTACAAACGACAGGGGGCGTAAGAGGGATACGCAGTATTTT.

This clone was counted a few times. The rearrangement links TRBV30 to TRBJ1-2, with D perhaps TRBD1 (5 bases). This CDR3 spans 12 amino acids. Germline V gene lookup returns CDR1 GTSNPN and CDR2 SVGIG (reference sequence). Trimming stripped 4 bases from V and 8 bases from J, with 14 bases between. The CDR3, as DNA: TGTGCCTGGACCCCAGGGAGGGTCGGCTACACCTTC. Encoded protein: CAWTPGRVGYTF.

CDR3 region: CASDLQGASSQPQHF. For the CDR3, the DNA is TGTGCCAGTGACTTACAGGGGGCGTCGTCTCAGCCCCAGCATTTT. The chain links TRBV19 to TRBJ1-5; the match to TRBD1 covers 9 bases. CDR1 and CDR2 (germline): LNHDA, SQIVND (reference sequence). J gave up 6 bases and V 8 bases, and 11 bases lay outside the gene matches. The CDR3 runs 15 residues. The variable domain in full, with the rest retrieved from reference TRBV19 and TRBJ1-5, is DGGITQSPKYLFRKEGQNVTLSCEQNLNHDAMYWYRQDPGQGLRLIYYSQIVNDFQKGDIAEGYSVSREKKESFPLTVTSAQKNPTAFYLCASDLQGASSQPQHFGDGTRLSIL.

The chain joins TRBV20-1 to TRBJ2-7; 9 positions match TRBD1. The V segment lost 3 bases and the J segment 3 bases; nucleotides outside the gene matches: 3. Per germline, CDR1 DFQATT and CDR2 SNEGSKA (reference sequence). This CDR3 region has 13 residues. CDR3: CSASGTGYYEQYF. CDR3 nucleotides: TGCAGTGCTAGTGGGACAGGGTACTACGAGCAGTACTTC.

This clone was seen once. V gene TRBV7-9 combines with J gene TRBJ2-3, with TRBD2 identical over 8 bases. The V and J ends lost 7 bases and 6 bases, in that order; junction bases with no gene match: 6. The CDR3 has 13 residues. Germline V gene data show CDR1 as SEHNR and CDR2 as FQNEAQ (reference sequence). The DNA of the CDR3 is TGTGCCAGCAACCAGCGGGGGAAGGATACGCAGTATTTT. Protein product: CASNQRGKDTQYF.

V usage is TRBV15 and J usage is TRBJ2-1; D gene ambiguous. V shed 8 bases and J shed 3 bases, with 8 bases lying between them. The CDR3 length is 12 residues. Germline CDR1 and CDR2: LNHNV and YYDKDF (reference sequence). The chain's CDR3 is CATGLGYNEQFF. DNA of the CDR3: TGTGCCACCGGCTTGGGCTACAATGAGCAGTTCTTC.

This rearrangement joins TRBV6-2 or TRBV6-3 to TRBJ1-2; a weak D match, TRBD1 (5 bases). The V gene's germline CDR1 is MNHEY and CDR2 SVGEGT. The CDR3 contains 15 residues. Trimming removed 4 bases at V and 5 bases at J, with 17 bases between. The CDR3: CASSFGTPLVYGYTF. The DNA of the CDR3 is TGTGCCAGCAGTTTCGGGACCCCATTGGTGTATGGCTACACCTTC.

The genes are TRBV10-2 and TRBJ2-2; D possibly uses TRBD1 or TRBD2 (6 bases each). The germline V and J ends were trimmed by 8 bases and 4 bases, with 17 bases remaining between them. Looked up from germline, CDR1 is WSHSY and CDR2 is SAAADI. The CDR3 has 15 amino acids. The CDR3 loop reads CASLGGRAGTGELFF. DNA for the CDR3: TGCGCCAGCCTGGGGGGCAGGGCGGGCACCGGGGAGCTGTTTTTT.